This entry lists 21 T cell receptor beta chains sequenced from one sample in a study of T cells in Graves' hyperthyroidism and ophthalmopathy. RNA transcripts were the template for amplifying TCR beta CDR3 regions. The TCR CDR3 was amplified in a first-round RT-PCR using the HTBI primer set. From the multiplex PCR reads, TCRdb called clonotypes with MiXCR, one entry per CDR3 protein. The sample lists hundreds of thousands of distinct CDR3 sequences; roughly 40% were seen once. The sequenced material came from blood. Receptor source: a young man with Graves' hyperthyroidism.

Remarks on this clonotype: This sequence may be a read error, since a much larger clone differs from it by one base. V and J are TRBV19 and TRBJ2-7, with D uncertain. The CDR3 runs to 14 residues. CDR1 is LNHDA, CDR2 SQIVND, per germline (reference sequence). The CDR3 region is CASSMRLMSYGQYF. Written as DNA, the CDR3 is TGTGCCAGTAGTATGAGACTTATGTCCTACGGGCAGTACTTC.

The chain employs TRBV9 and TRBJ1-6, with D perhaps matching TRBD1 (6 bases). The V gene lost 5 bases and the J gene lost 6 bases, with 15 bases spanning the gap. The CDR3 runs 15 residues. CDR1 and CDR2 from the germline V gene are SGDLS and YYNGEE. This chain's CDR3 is CASSGNRDPNSPLHF. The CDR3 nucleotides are TGTGCCAGCAGTGGCAACAGGGATCCTAATTCACCCCTCCACTTT.

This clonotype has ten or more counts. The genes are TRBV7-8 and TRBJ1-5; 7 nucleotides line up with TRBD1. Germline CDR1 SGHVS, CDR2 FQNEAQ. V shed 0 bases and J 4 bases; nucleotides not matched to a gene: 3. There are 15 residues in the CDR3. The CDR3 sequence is CASSLADRANQPQHF. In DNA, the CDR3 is TGTGCCAGCAGCTTAGCAGACAGGGCGAATCAGCCCCAGCATTTT.

CDR3 region: CSFKTGAEETQYF. In DNA form, the CDR3 reads TGCAGCTTTAAGACAGGGGCGGAAGAGACCCAGTACTTC. This rearrangement joins TRBV29-1 to TRBJ2-5, with TRBD1 identical over 8 bases. The CDR3 runs to 13 residues. Germline V gives CDR1 SQVTM, CDR2 ANQGSEA. Trimming cost V 8 bases and J 3 bases; bases outside gene matches: 8. Variable domain in full (rest from reference TRBV29-1 and TRBJ2-5): SAVISQKPSRDICQRGTSLTIQCQVDSQVTMMFWYRQQPGQSLTLIATANQGSEATYESGFVIDKFPISRPNLTFSTLTVSNMSPEDSSIYLCSFKTGAEETQYFGPGTRLLVL.

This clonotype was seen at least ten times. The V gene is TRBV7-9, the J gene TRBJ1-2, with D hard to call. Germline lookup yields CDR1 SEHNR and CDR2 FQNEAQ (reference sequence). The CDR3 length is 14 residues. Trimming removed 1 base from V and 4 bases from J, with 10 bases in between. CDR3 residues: CASSLGPILYGYTF. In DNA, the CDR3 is TGTGCCAGCAGCTTAGGACCGATCCTCTATGGCTACACCTTC.

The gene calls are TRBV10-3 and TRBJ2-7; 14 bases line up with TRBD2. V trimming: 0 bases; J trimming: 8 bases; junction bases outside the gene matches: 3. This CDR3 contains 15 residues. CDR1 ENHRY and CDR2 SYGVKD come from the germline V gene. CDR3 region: CAISESTSGGAKQYF. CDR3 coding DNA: TGTGCCATCAGTGAGTCGACTAGCGGGGGGGCCAAGCAGTACTTC.

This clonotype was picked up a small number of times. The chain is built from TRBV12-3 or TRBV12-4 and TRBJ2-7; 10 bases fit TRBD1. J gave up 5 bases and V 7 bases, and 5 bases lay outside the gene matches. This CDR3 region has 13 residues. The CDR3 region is CASMPTGGHEQYF. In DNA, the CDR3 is TGTGCCAGCATGCCGACAGGGGGCCACGAGCAGTACTTC.

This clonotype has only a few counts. The CDR3 DNA reads TGTGCCAGCAGTGAAGGCAGGTGGTCCTACGAGCAGTACTTC. Amino acid sequence: CASSEGRWSYEQYF. The chain has TRBV2 and TRBJ2-7; no reliable D call. This CDR3 has 14 residues. Germline V gene lookup returns CDR1 SNHLY and CDR2 FYNNEI. V was trimmed by 1 base and J by 1 base, leaving 8 bases between them.

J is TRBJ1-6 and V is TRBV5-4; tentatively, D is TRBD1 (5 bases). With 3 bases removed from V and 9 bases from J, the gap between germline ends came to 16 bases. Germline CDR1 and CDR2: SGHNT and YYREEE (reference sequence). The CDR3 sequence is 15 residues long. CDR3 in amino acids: CASSSPQGGISPLHF. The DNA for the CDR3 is TGTGCCAGCAGCTCGCCGCAGGGAGGGATTTCACCCCTCCACTTT.

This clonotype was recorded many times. CDR3 DNA sequence: TGCAGTGCTAGTGGCAGGGCCCACACTGAAGCTTTCTTT. Translation: CSASGRAHTEAFF. The rearrangement links TRBV20-1 to TRBJ1-1; tentative D call: TRBD1 (5 bases). CDR1 and CDR2 from the germline V gene are DFQATT and SNEGSKA (reference sequence). The CDR3 spans 13 residues. V was pared by 3 bases and J by 3 bases, with 11 bases between.

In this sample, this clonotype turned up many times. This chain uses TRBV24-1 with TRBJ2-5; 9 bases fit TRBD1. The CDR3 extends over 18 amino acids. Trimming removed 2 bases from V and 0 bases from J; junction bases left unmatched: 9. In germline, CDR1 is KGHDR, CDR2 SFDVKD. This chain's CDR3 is CATSDSSWTGEYQETQYF. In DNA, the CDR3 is TGTGCCACCAGTGATTCCTCCTGGACAGGGGAATACCAAGAGACCCAGTACTTC.

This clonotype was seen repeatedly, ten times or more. The CDR3 spells CAVAPQHF. For the CDR3, the DNA is TGTGCCGTTGCGCCCCAGCATTTT. This chain links TRBV7-8 with TRBJ1-5; no firm D call. V lost 11 bases and J lost 9, with 5 bases in between. The CDR3 has 8 residues. The germline CDR1 and CDR2 sequences are SGHVS and FQNEAQ.

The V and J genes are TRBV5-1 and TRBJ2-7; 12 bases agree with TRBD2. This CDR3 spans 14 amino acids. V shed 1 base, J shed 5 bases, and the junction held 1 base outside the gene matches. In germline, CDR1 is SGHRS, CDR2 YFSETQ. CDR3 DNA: TGCGCCAGCAGCTTGCTAGCGGGAGGGAACGAGCAGTACTTC. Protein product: CASSLLAGGNEQYF.

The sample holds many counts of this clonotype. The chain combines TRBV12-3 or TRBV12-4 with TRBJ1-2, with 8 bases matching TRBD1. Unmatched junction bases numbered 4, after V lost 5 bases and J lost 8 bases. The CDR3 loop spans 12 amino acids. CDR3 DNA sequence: TGTGCCAGCAGTATCGGACAGGGAGGCTACACCTTC. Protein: CASSIGQGGYTF.

This CDR3 reads CSADMGSYEQYF. The CDR3 nucleotides read TGCAGTGCAGACATGGGATCCTACGAGCAGTACTTC. The chain has TRBV20-1 and TRBJ2-7; D uncertain. V was pared by 6 bases and J by 1 base, with 10 bases between. Looked up from germline, CDR1 is DFQATT and CDR2 is SNEGSKA (reference sequence). This CDR3 comprises 12 residues.

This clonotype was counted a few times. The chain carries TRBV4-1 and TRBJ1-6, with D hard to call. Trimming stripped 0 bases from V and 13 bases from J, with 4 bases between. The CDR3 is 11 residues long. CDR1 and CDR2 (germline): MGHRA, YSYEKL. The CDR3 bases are TGCGCCAGCAGCCAAGACGACCCCCTCCACTTT. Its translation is CASSQDDPLHF.

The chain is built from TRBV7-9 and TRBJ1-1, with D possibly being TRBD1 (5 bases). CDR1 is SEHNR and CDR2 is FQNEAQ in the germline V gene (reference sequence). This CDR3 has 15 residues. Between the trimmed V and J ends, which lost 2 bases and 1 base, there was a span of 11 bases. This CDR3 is CASSLMDTGNTEAFF. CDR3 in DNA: TGTGCCAGCAGCTTAATGGACACCGGGAACACTGAAGCTTTCTTT.

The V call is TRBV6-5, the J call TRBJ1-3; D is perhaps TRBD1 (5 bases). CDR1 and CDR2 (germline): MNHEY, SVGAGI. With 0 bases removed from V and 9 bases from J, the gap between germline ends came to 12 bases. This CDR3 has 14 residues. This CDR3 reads CASSYSSVGGTIYF. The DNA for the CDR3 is TGTGCCAGCAGTTACTCATCTGTCGGGGGCACCATATATTTT.

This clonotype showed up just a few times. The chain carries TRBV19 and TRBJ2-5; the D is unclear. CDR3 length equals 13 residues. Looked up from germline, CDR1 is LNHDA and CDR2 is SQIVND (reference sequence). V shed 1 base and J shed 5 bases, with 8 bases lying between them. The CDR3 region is CASSIGARETQYF. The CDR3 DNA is TGTGCCAGTAGTATAGGGGCGAGGGAGACCCAGTACTTC.

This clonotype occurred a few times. The CDR3 nucleotides read TGTGCCAGCAGCCCGTGGAAGTTAGGTTTGGACACTGAAGCTTTCTTT. Protein: CASSPWKLGLDTEAFF. The chain has TRBV11-2 and TRBJ1-1, with no clear D. V lost 5 bases and J lost 3, with 19 bases in between. Germline V gene lookup returns CDR1 SGHAT and CDR2 FQNNGV. The CDR3 contains 16 residues.

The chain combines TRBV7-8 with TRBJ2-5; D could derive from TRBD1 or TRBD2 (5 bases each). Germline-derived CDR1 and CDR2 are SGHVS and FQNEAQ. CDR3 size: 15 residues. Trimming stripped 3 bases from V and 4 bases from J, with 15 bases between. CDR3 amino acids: CASSLGDESIETQYF. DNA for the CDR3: TGTGCCAGCAGCTTGGGGGACGAAAGTATAGAGACCCAGTACTTC.